The 13 T cell receptor beta chains in this list originate from one sample, sequenced in a study of shared clonotypes between healthy human individuals. TCRdb keeps only in-frame clones here, not all; method: immunoSEQ multiplex PCR. The data hold over a million clones, with about three quarters observed a single time. The material sequenced was memory CD4+ T cells sorted from blood. The sample's subset: CD45RA-negative fraction. The receptors shown here come from a man in his late teens or twenties in good health.

This chain links TRBV19 with TRBJ2-5; 9 bases are a match to TRBD2. Trimming took 5 bases from V and 2 from J; bases not matched to a gene: 9. Germline-derived CDR1 and CDR2 are LNHDA and SQIVND (reference sequence). This CDR3 comprises 16 residues. CDR3 amino acids: CASSPSGREGQETQYF. The CDR3 nucleotides are TGTGCCAGTAGTCCCTCAGGGCGGGAGGGACAAGAGACCCAGTACTTC. Full variable domain (rest looked up from reference TRBV19 and TRBJ2-5): DGGITQSPKYLFRKEGQNVTLSCEQNLNHDAMYWYRQDPGQGLRLIYYSQIVNDFQKGDIAEGYSVSREKKESFPLTVTSAQKNPTAFYLCASSPSGREGQETQYFGPGTRLLVL.

This clone was recorded a few times. V is TRBV7-9 and J is TRBJ2-3; 7 positions agree with TRBD1. The CDR3 extends over 13 amino acids. The V and J ends lost 11 bases and 2 bases, in that order; junction bases with no gene match: 7. Looked up from germline, CDR1 is SEHNR and CDR2 is FQNEAQ (reference sequence). The CDR3 sequence: CAGGQSNTDTQYF. The CDR3 bases are TGTGCCGGGGGACAGTCGAACACAGATACGCAGTATTTT.

Only a few counts were recorded for this clone. Sequence at one end of the junction differs from germline and may be a read error. The genes are TRBV7-2 and TRBJ2-7; D gene uncertain. The CDR3 contains 14 residues. Germline V lookup: CDR1 SGHTA, CDR2 FQGNSA. The CDR3 is CASSRLHSSDEQYF. The CDR3, as DNA: TGTGCCAGCAGCCGGCTACACAGCTCCGACGAGCAGTACTTC.

V and J are TRBV6-5 and TRBJ1-2; no clear D gene. This CDR3 is 13 amino acids long. V lost 2 bases, J lost 7 bases, and 11 bases lay in between. Germline V CDR1 and CDR2: MNHEY, SVGAGI. In DNA form, the CDR3 reads TGTGCCAGCAGTTACCATTCAAAGGTTGGCTACACCTTC. Residues: CASSYHSKVGYTF.

V and J are TRBV7-2 and TRBJ2-5; 14 bases line up with TRBD2. Germline CDR1 reads SGHTA; CDR2 reads FQGNSA. This CDR3 is 19 amino acids long. V shed 2 bases, J shed 1 base, and the junction held 9 bases outside the gene matches. This CDR3 reads CASSLPRLAGGPVQETQYF. CDR3 DNA: TGTGCCAGCAGCTTACCTCGACTAGCGGGGGGGCCCGTCCAAGAGACCCAGTACTTC.

V is TRBV18 and J is TRBJ1-6; 7 nucleotides align to TRBD1. This CDR3 comprises 16 residues. CDR1 KGHSH and CDR2 LQKENI come from the germline V gene. With V trimmed by 4 bases and J by 8 bases, 11 bases remained unmatched. Here the CDR3 reads CASSRRQGEGDSPLHF. DNA for the CDR3: TGTGCCAGCTCACGTAGACAGGGCGAAGGGGATTCACCCCTCCACTTT.

This clone has more than one count but fewer than ten. This specimen includes other DNA sequences encoding the same CDR3. The genes are TRBV6-5 and TRBJ2-1; no clear D gene. The CDR3 length is 13 residues. V lost 0 bases to trimming and J lost 1 base, with 1 base between them. The V gene's germline CDR1 is MNHEY and CDR2 SVGAGI. DNA of the CDR3: TGTGCCAGCAGTTACTCGTCCTACAATGAGCAGTTCTTC. Protein: CASSYSSYNEQFF.

The chain uses TRBV5-5 and TRBJ2-3; D gene unclear. Germline V gene sequence: CDR1 SGHKS, CDR2 YYEKEE (reference sequence). V shed 4 bases and J shed 0 bases, with 9 bases lying between them. The CDR3 extends over 14 amino acids. The CDR3: CASSNKASTDTQYF. The CDR3 DNA is TGTGCCAGCAGCAATAAGGCGAGCACAGATACGCAGTATTTT.

This clone came up once. The genes are TRBV5-6 and TRBJ2-7; D gene ambiguous. The germline V gene has CDR1 SGHDT and CDR2 YYEEEE. The CDR3 runs 16 residues. Between the trimmed V and J ends, which lost 0 bases and 3 bases, there was a span of 16 bases. The CDR3 protein is CASSLGTTKNHYEQYF. As DNA, the CDR3 is TGTGCCAGCAGCTTGGGAACCACCAAAAACCACTACGAGCAGTACTTC.

The genes are TRBV5-4 and TRBJ2-1; D is undetermined. The germline V gene encodes CDR1 SGHNT and CDR2 YYREEE (reference sequence). This CDR3 comprises 12 residues. Trimming left V 4 bases short and J 5 bases short, with 7 bases between. The CDR3 loop reads CASSQTHNEQFF. CDR3 sequence (DNA): TGTGCCAGCAGCCAAACACACAATGAGCAGTTCTTC.

The chain employs TRBV7-8 and TRBJ2-3; tentative D call: TRBD2 (6 bases). The CDR3 sequence is 15 residues long. In germline, CDR1 is SGHVS, CDR2 FQNEAQ. V lost 4 bases and J 0 bases, leaving 11 bases between the germline ends. The DNA of the CDR3 is TGTGCCAGCAGCTGGGACTTAAGTAGCACAGATACGCAGTATTTT. The encoded protein is CASSWDLSSTDTQYF.

The V call is TRBV18, the J call TRBJ1-1; D not certain. CDR1 is KGHSH and CDR2 is LQKENI in the germline V gene. CDR3 length: 16 residues. Between the trimmed V and J ends, which lost 1 base and 5 bases, there was a span of 17 bases. The CDR3 bases are TGTGCCAGCTCACCACGATTAGTTGAGGGCGTGACTGAAGCTTTCTTT. Translation gives CASSPRLVEGVTEAFF.

The CDR3 loop reads CASKGDRITVSHGYTF. The CDR3 DNA is TGTGCCAGTAAAGGGGACAGGATTACGGTTTCCCATGGCTACACCTTC. This chain links TRBV19 with TRBJ1-2; TRBD1 aligns across 8 bases. The CDR3 is made up of 16 amino acids. Germline V gene data show CDR1 as LNHDA and CDR2 as SQIVND (reference sequence). V lost 7 bases, J lost 6 bases, and 16 bases stayed unmatched.